The next 5 T cell receptor beta chains were all read from a single sample in a study of siplizumab effects on memory and regulatory T cells. No antigens are known for them. The method was immunoSEQ multiplex PCR; TCRdb's version includes in-frame clones alone and lacks a portion of them. The sample has some 5,000 clones, around half seen once. The mixed lymphocyte reaction cells underwent coculture at 37°C for less than 7 days. Sequenced sample: CFSE-low (dividing) CD8+ T cells sorted from an allogeneic mixed lymphocyte reaction. These receptors came from a human donor in good health; the cells came from an allogeneic mixed lymphocyte reaction. Some clones in this sample may be carry-over from other donors' samples.

The chain carries TRBV5-1 and TRBJ2-5; perhaps TRBD2 as D (5 bases). The closer fit of TRBJ2-7 to the DNA end suggests the J call may be wrong. The CDR3 contains 13 residues. Germline lookup yields CDR1 SGHRS and CDR2 YFSETQ. The CDR3 region has the DNA TGCGCCAGCAGGGGTGACCGGGATTACGAGCAGTACTTC. Translating it yields CASRGDRDYEQYF.

The J gene is TRBJ2-3, the V gene TRBV9; no firm D call. This CDR3 contains 15 residues. The V gene lost 0 bases and the J gene lost 6 bases, with 14 bases spanning the gap. Germline values: CDR1 SGDLS, CDR2 YYNGEE. CDR3 sequence: CASSVVVGPGDTQYF. The CDR3 DNA reads TGTGCCAGCAGCGTAGTGGTCGGGCCCGGGGATACGCAGTATTTT.

Written as DNA, the CDR3 is TGTGCCAGCAGCGCGGGGGACTTCTACGAGCAGTACTTC. This gives the protein CASSAGDFYEQYF. This chain links TRBV9 with TRBJ2-7; TRBD2 might be the D (6 bases). The CDR3 runs to 13 residues. Trimming removed 3 bases at V and 3 bases at J, with 10 bases between. Germline lookup yields CDR1 SGDLS and CDR2 YYNGEE.

The chain employs TRBV27 and TRBJ2-7; 8 nucleotides agree with TRBD2. J gave up 6 bases and V 0 bases, and 4 bases lay outside the gene matches. CDR3 length: 14 amino acids. Germline CDR1 is MNHEY and CDR2 is SMNVEV (reference sequence). CDR3 bases: TGTGCCAGCAGTTTATCGAGTCTAGCGGGCGAGCAGTACTTC. Amino acid sequence: CASSLSSLAGEQYF.

This clone is medium-sized by share. The chain recombines TRBV5-5 with TRBJ2-7; no reliable D call. V was clipped by 0 bases and J by 2 bases, with 9 bases between them. The CDR3 covers 14 residues. Germline V gene lookup returns CDR1 SGHKS and CDR2 YYEKEE (reference sequence). The CDR3 protein is CASSLELRTYEQYF. As DNA, the CDR3 is TGTGCCAGCAGCTTGGAGCTACGAACCTACGAGCAGTACTTC.